This T cell receptor (beta chain) was captured by sequencing in a study of blood T cell repertoires in COVID-19. Profiled with immunoSEQ multiplex PCR; TCRdb holds only in-frame clones, not every one. The data hold some 200,000 clones, with 80% to 85% observed a single time. The CDR3 length is 15 residues. CDR1 KGHSH and CDR2 LQKENI come from the germline V gene. The J segment lost 3 bases and the V segment lost 6 bases, leaving 9 bases of the junction unmatched. The source of this sequence is a middle-aged man who had recovered from COVID-19. The sample was PBMCs or T cells enriched from blood (not recorded which). The chain carries TRBV18 and TRBJ1-1; TRBD1 aligns across 8 bases. The CDR3: CASSRQGHSDTEAFF. DNA of the CDR3: TGTGCCAGCTCGAGACAGGGGCATTCGGACACTGAAGCTTTCTTT.